This is a list of T cell receptor beta chains from one sample in a study of T cells in Graves' hyperthyroidism and ophthalmopathy. One entry per CDR3 protein, called by TCRdb with MiXCR from the multiplex PCR reads. Found here are about 130,000 distinct CDR3 sequences, over 20% of them singletons; the top ten hold about two thirds. The sequenced sample was blood. Receptors were obtained from a woman in her fifties or sixties with Graves' hyperthyroidism that later progressed to Graves' ophthalmopathy. Each CDR3 is given with its conserved first and last residue. The D gene is left open where the match is weak. Clone size is stated in some rows and not others, as once, few, many or a class when expanded.

v_call,clone_size,j_call,d_call,cdr3_aa,cdr3_nt
TRBV29-1,-,TRBJ2-5,TRBD2,CSIKSGSGETQYF,TGCAGCATAAAGAGCGGGAGTGGGGAGACCCAGTACTTC
TRBV6-1,few,TRBJ2-1,TRBD2,CASSQTSGAYNEQFF,TGTGCCAGCAGTCAGACTAGCGGAGCTTACAATGAGCAGTTCTTC
TRBV5-8,-,TRBJ1-1,-,CASSPIGATNPKAFF,TGTGCCAGCAGCCCAATCGGGGCAACGAATCCTAAAGCTTTCTTT
TRBV6-2/TRBV6-3,many,TRBJ2-7,-,CASSYSFGEGRHEQYF,TGTGCCAGCAGTTACTCGTTCGGCGAAGGGAGACACGAGCAGTACTTC
TRBV20-1,many,TRBJ2-5,TRBD1,CSAAGGETQYF,TGCAGTGCTGCAGGGGGAGAGACCCAGTACTTC
TRBV5-1,-,TRBJ2-1,TRBD2,CASSAWTSGRFYNEQFF,TGCGCCAGCAGCGCCTGGACTAGCGGGAGGTTCTACAATGAGCAGTTCTTC
TRBV20-1,-,TRBJ2-7,TRBD2,CSASARTSDYEQYF,TGCAGTGCTAGCGCTCGGACTAGCGACTACGAGCAGTACTTC
TRBV28,-,TRBJ1-3,-,CASSLFRIRRNTIYF,TGTGCCAGCAGTTTATTCAGGATCCGGAGAAACACCATATATTTT
TRBV7-3,few,TRBJ2-2,-,CASSLPPPNSVTGELFF,TGTGCCAGCAGCTTACCCCCCCCGAATTCGGTGACCGGGGAGCTGTTTTTT
TRBV6-1,-,TRBJ1-2,TRBD1,CASSRGTGGVYGYTF,TGTGCCAGCAGTAGGGGGACAGGGGGTGTTTATGGCTACACCTTC
TRBV12-3/TRBV12-4,few,TRBJ1-2,-,CASSSSPGRRVAQGYTF,TGTGCCAGCAGTTCTAGCCCGGGCAGAAGAGTCGCCCAAGGCTACACCTTC
TRBV6-5,many,TRBJ1-4,-,CASSYSTPGATNEKLFF,TGTGCCAGCAGTTACTCGACTCCCGGAGCAACTAATGAAAAACTGTTTTTT
TRBV3-1,many,TRBJ2-7,-,CASSQSRSEQYF,TGTGCCAGCAGCCAATCCCGAAGCGAGCAGTACTTC
TRBV3-1,-,TRBJ1-1,-,CASSQEQGSTEAFF,TGTGCCAGCAGCCAAGAACAGGGTAGCACTGAAGCTTTCTTT
TRBV6-2/TRBV6-3,-,TRBJ1-2,TRBD1,CASSGQGGSYGYTF,TGTGCCAGCAGCGGACAGGGAGGCAGCTATGGCTACACCTTC
TRBV28,many,TRBJ2-7,-,CASSFSRRPYEQYF,TGTGCCAGCAGTTTTAGCAGGCGACCCTACGAGCAGTACTTC
TRBV5-1,-,TRBJ1-1,-,CASSSARNRNTEAFF,TGCGCCAGCAGCTCCGCTCGGAACAGGAACACTGAAGCTTTCTTT
TRBV12-3/TRBV12-4,-,TRBJ2-2,-,CASRGLPAPGELFF,TGTGCCAGCAGGGGACTCCCGGCGCCCGGGGAGCTGTTTTTT
TRBV3-1,few,TRBJ1-1,-,CASSQDRGNTEAFF,TGTGCCAGCAGCCAAGACCGTGGGAACACTGAAGCTTTCTTT
TRBV19,few,TRBJ2-1,-,CASSIWWEFTYNEQFF,TGTGCCAGTAGTATATGGTGGGAGTTCACCTACAATGAGCAGTTCTTC
TRBV10-3,many,TRBJ1-1,-,CAISEGRNTEAFF,TGTGCCATCAGTGAGGGCAGGAACACTGAAGCTTTCTTT
TRBV28,few,TRBJ2-3,-,CASSLQRIRTDTQYF,TGTGCCAGCAGTTTGCAACGGATACGCACAGATACGCAGTATTTT
TRBV19,-,TRBJ2-1,-,CATGGAGIGGTEQFF,TGTGCCACAGGGGGGGCGGGAATCGGCGGAACGGAGCAGTTCTTC
TRBV6-1,-,TRBJ2-2,-,CASTPTGDTGELFF,TGTGCCAGCACCCCGACGGGGGACACCGGGGAGCTGTTTTTT
TRBV20-1,-,TRBJ2-7,TRBD2,CSAYSSGRVDEQYF,TGCAGTGCCTATTCTAGCGGGAGGGTGGACGAGCAGTACTTC
TRBV4-1,-,TRBJ2-1,-,CASSPGDNEQFF,TGCGCCAGCAGCCCCGGGGACAATGAGCAGTTCTTC
TRBV11-1,many,TRBJ2-6,TRBD2,CASSLGRRGSSRSGANVLTF,TGTGCCAGCAGCTTAGGACGGCGCGGGAGCTCGCGCTCTGGGGCCAACGTCCTGACTTTC
TRBV4-1,-,TRBJ1-4,-,CASSPARSHTSREKLFF,TGCGCCAGCAGCCCCGCCAGGTCGCACACTAGCAGGGAAAAACTGTTTTTT
TRBV11-1,few,TRBJ2-7,-,CASSFQVLSYEQYF,TGTGCCAGCAGCTTTCAGGTTCTCTCCTACGAGCAGTACTTC
TRBV6-1,-,TRBJ2-1,TRBD1,CASSRPGQAVSEQFF,TGTGCCAGCAGTCGGCCGGGACAGGCGGTGAGTGAGCAGTTCTTC
TRBV30,many,TRBJ1-5,TRBD1,CAWSARQGRSNQPQHF,TGTGCCTGGAGTGCCCGACAGGGGCGAAGCAATCAGCCCCAGCATTTT
TRBV2,-,TRBJ2-7,-,CASSGILRWDEQYF,TGTGCCAGCAGCGGTATTCTCCGGTGGGACGAGCAGTACTTC
TRBV30,few,TRBJ2-7,-,CAWSLEWDPLGEQYF,TGTGCCTGGAGTCTAGAATGGGACCCACTTGGGGAGCAGTACTTC
TRBV2,many,TRBJ2-5,-,CATSPAQRWGETQYF,TGTGCCACCTCCCCGGCGCAAAGATGGGGGGAGACCCAGTACTTC
TRBV11-2,many,TRBJ2-6,-,CASSLISGANVLTF,TGTGCCAGCAGCTTAATCTCTGGGGCCAACGTCCTGACTTTC
TRBV6-1,-,TRBJ1-6,TRBD1,CASRLTGGRNSPLHF,TGTGCCAGCAGACTGACAGGGGGCCGTAATTCACCCCTCCACTTT
TRBV11-3,-,TRBJ2-1,-,CASSLEGNEQFF,TGTGCCAGCAGCTTAGAGGGGAATGAGCAGTTCTTC
TRBV11-2,many,TRBJ2-2,TRBD1,CASSLGRGQGGRRNTGELFF,TGTGCCAGCAGCTTAGGTAGGGGACAGGGAGGAAGAAGGAACACCGGGGAGCTGTTTTTT
TRBV20-1,-,TRBJ2-3,TRBD2,CSAERGVLAGGFADTQYF,TGCAGTGCTGAAAGAGGGGTTCTCGCGGGAGGATTTGCAGATACGCAGTATTTT
TRBV7-2,many,TRBJ2-2,TRBD1,CASSLLGQSNTGELFF,TGTGCCAGCAGCTTATTGGGACAGTCGAACACCGGGGAGCTGTTTTTT
TRBV6-1,many,TRBJ1-5,-,CASSGMAGGQKNQPQHF,TGTGCCAGCAGTGGTATGGCCGGCGGACAGAAAAATCAGCCCCAGCATTTT
TRBV3-1,many,TRBJ2-2,TRBD2,CASSQGGSTGELFF,TGTGCCAGCAGCCAGGGGGGGTCCACCGGGGAGCTGTTTTTT
TRBV2,many,TRBJ1-5,-,CASRRTDHQPQHF,TGTGCCAGCAGAAGGACAGACCATCAGCCCCAGCATTTT
TRBV4-2,many,TRBJ1-2,-,CASSPTASNYGYTF,TGTGCCAGCAGCCCGACAGCCTCCAACTATGGCTACACCTTC
TRBV7-6,few,TRBJ2-1,TRBD2,CASSSTKTSGAYNEQFF,TGTGCCAGCAGTTCTACAAAGACTAGCGGAGCCTACAATGAGCAGTTCTTC
TRBV30,many,TRBJ1-5,TRBD1,CAWSSYPRDRDQPQHF,TGTGCCTGGAGTTCATACCCCCGCGACAGGGACCAGCCCCAGCATTTT
TRBV5-1,-,TRBJ2-2,-,CASGTGYTGELFF,TGCGCCAGCGGTACAGGGTATACCGGGGAGCTGTTTTTT
TRBV18,many,TRBJ2-3,TRBD2,CASSPRMRLAGETDTQYF,TGTGCCAGCTCACCACGTATGAGACTAGCGGGTGAGACAGATACGCAGTATTTT
TRBV29-1,many,TRBJ1-2,-,CSVGDGYTF,TGCAGCGTCGGCGACGGCTACACCTTC
TRBV7-9,many,TRBJ2-1,TRBD2,CASSLSSGIWEQFF,TGTGCCAGCAGCTTAAGTAGCGGGATCTGGGAGCAGTTCTTC
TRBV5-1,-,TRBJ2-7,TRBD1,CASSPRTGTTYNEQYF,TGCGCCAGCAGCCCCCGGACAGGCACGACCTACAATGAGCAGTACTTC
TRBV4-2,-,TRBJ2-7,-,CASSQERGQGPFSYEQYF,TGTGCCAGCAGCCAAGAAAGGGGACAAGGCCCATTCTCCTACGAGCAGTACTTC
TRBV12-3/TRBV12-4,many,TRBJ2-1,-,CASSTIADEQFF,TGTGCCAGCAGTACCATAGCGGATGAGCAGTTCTTC
TRBV7-9,-,TRBJ2-2,-,CASSDSGLGELFF,TGTGCCAGCAGCGATTCAGGGCTCGGGGAGCTGTTTTTT
TRBV13,-,TRBJ2-1,-,CASSLARRTSYNEQFF,TGTGCCAGCAGCTTAGCTCGCAGAACCTCCTACAATGAGCAGTTCTTC
TRBV10-3,-,TRBJ2-3,TRBD1,CAISGDRGTDTQYF,TGTGCCATCAGTGGGGACAGGGGGACAGATACGCAGTATTTT
TRBV28,-,TRBJ2-7,-,CASSWTARLEQYF,TGTGCCAGCAGCTGGACTGCTCGCCTCGAGCAGTACTTC
TRBV28,-,TRBJ2-1,-,CASSSGVMGKRLNNEQFF,TGTGCCAGCAGTTCGGGGGTGATGGGAAAGAGACTTAACAATGAGCAGTTCTTC
TRBV7-9,many,TRBJ2-7,-,CASEGGGNPYEQYF,TGTGCCAGCGAGGGTGGGGGAAACCCCTACGAGCAGTACTTC
TRBV5-1,few,TRBJ2-1,TRBD2,CASSSGAWGNEQFF,TGCGCCAGCTCGAGCGGGGCCTGGGGGAATGAGCAGTTCTTC